The 18 T cell receptor beta chains below come from one sample, sequenced in a study of human T cells and chemical hapten exposure. Time point denoted: patch test 3, about 24 weeks after DPC sensitization. Described treatment: therapeutic diphenylcyclopropenone sensitization with weekly scalp DPC. TCRdb re-called the RACE reads through MiXCR, storing one row per CDR3 protein. Among roughly 64,000 distinct CDR3 sequences listed, approximately 11% were seen once. The sample here was whole blood, taken in connection with sensitization to the hapten diphenylcyclopropenone (DPC). The receptors were sampled from a woman in her 30s with alopecia areata. Some clones in this sample may be carry-over from other donors' samples.

This sequence joins TRBV4-3 and TRBJ2-1; D is possibly TRBD2 (6 bases). Trimming took 1 base from V and 8 from J, leaving 21 bases between them. The germline gives CDR1 LGHNA, CDR2 YSLEER. The CDR3 runs 17 residues. The DNA of the CDR3 is TGCGCCAGCAGCCAAGTGATTCCGGGACTTACTTTGTATGAGCAGTTCTTC. The encoded protein is CASSQVIPGLTLYEQFF.

This rearrangement joins TRBV19 to TRBJ2-7; TRBD1 agrees at 8 bases. After removal of 5 bases from V and 2 bases from J, the junction contained 5 bases not matched to a gene. The V gene's germline CDR1 is LNHDA and CDR2 SQIVND (reference sequence). The CDR3 consists of 14 residues. The CDR3 loop is CASSPGDRTYEQYF. Written as DNA, the CDR3 is TGTGCCAGTAGTCCCGGGGACAGGACCTACGAGCAGTACTTC.

This clonotype was picked up a small number of times. The chain carries TRBV24-1 and TRBJ1-5; D uncertain. In germline, CDR1 is KGHDR, CDR2 SFDVKD. This CDR3 has 14 residues. V was shortened by 2 bases and J by 5 bases, with 9 bases between the two germline ends. CDR3 sequence reads: CATSDSWTHQPQHF. The CDR3 DNA sequence: TGTGCCACCAGTGATTCATGGACTCATCAGCCCCAGCATTTT.

The table lists this clonotype with a few counts. V gene TRBV5-1 combines with J gene TRBJ1-1; no definite D call. CDR1 is SGHRS and CDR2 is YFSETQ in the germline V gene. The CDR3 is 15 residues long. V gave up 5 bases and J gave up 1 base, with 15 bases separating them. CDR3: CASRYSQNTNTEAFF. The CDR3 DNA reads TGCGCCAGCAGATATTCTCAGAATACGAACACTGAAGCTTTCTTT.

This clonotype was observed a handful of times. The rearrangement uses TRBV29-1 and TRBJ1-1, with D perhaps TRBD1 (6 bases). This CDR3 spans 12 amino acids. V lost 7 bases and J 2 bases, leaving 11 bases between the germline ends. Germline lookup yields CDR1 SQVTM and CDR2 ANQGSEA. The CDR3 DNA follows: TGCAGCGGGACGGGACAAAACACTGAAGCTTTCTTT. Amino acid sequence: CSGTGQNTEAFF. Together with reference TRBV29-1 and TRBJ1-1, the CDR3 gives the full variable domain: SAVISQKPSRDICQRGTSLTIQCQVDSQVTMMFWYRQQPGQSLTLIATANQGSEATYESGFVIDKFPISRPNLTFSTLTVSNMSPEDSSIYLCSGTGQNTEAFFGQGTRLTVV.

The chain uses TRBV12-3 or TRBV12-4 and TRBJ1-1; D is uncertain. Trimming pared 3 bases from V and 11 bases from J, leaving 13 bases between. This CDR3 is built from 12 residues. The CDR3 DNA reads as TGTGCCAGCAGTTTGGGCCTCCTAGGGGCTTTCTTT. Translation gives CASSLGLLGAFF.

The chain uses TRBV6-2 or TRBV6-3 and TRBJ1-6, with TRBD1 as a possible D gene (5 bases). The V end lost 11 bases, the J end lost 7 bases, and 15 bases lay between the germline ends. The V gene's germline CDR1 is MNHEY and CDR2 SVGEGT. The CDR3 totals 13 residues. CDR3 nucleotides: TGTGCCTGCGGCCGGGGGATGAATTCACCCCTCCACTTT. Translated: CACGRGMNSPLHF.

This clonotype has ten or more counts. This chain uses TRBV28 with TRBJ1-1; D gene ambiguous. CDR3 length equals 11 residues. The V and J ends lost 2 bases and 7 bases respectively, with 5 bases between them. CDR1 is MDHEN and CDR2 is SYDVKM in the germline V gene. CDR3 sequence (DNA): TGTGCCAGCAGTTTAACCCGTGAAGCTTTCTTT. Translation: CASSLTREAFF.

This sequence joins TRBV6-2 or TRBV6-3 and TRBJ2-1; D ambiguous. This CDR3 region has 15 residues. Trimming took 4 bases from V and 11 from J, leaving 21 bases between them. Germline V CDR1 and CDR2: MNHEY, SVGEGT. The CDR3 loop reads CASSSPGPVRTKQFF. CDR3 nucleotides: TGTGCCAGCAGTTCCCCAGGCCCCGTCCGGACCAAGCAGTTCTTC.

At least ten counts were recorded for this clonotype. This chain connects TRBV5-1 to TRBJ2-3; D gene uncertain. Germline CDR1 reads SGHRS; CDR2 reads YFSETQ. This CDR3 comprises 12 residues. Trimming stripped 5 bases from V and 4 bases from J, with 8 bases between. The CDR3, as DNA: TGCGCCAGCAGGGGCCAGGCAGATACGCAGTATTTT. It translates to CASRGQADTQYF.

The chain carries TRBV7-6 and TRBJ2-3, with 10 bases that match TRBD2. The CDR3 consists of 16 residues. V lost 1 base to trimming and J lost 1 base; unmatched junction nucleotides: 2. Germline V CDR1 and CDR2: SGHVS, FNYEAQ. CDR3 residues: CASSLEAGGRTDTQYF. The CDR3 DNA reads TGTGCCAGCAGCTTAGAAGCGGGGGGGCGCACAGATACGCAGTATTTT.

This chain connects TRBV6-2 or TRBV6-3 to TRBJ1-5; D unresolved. Trimming stripped 3 bases from V and 2 bases from J, with 8 bases between. This CDR3 has 14 amino acids. Germline CDR1 MNHEY, CDR2 SVGEGT. CDR3 nucleotide sequence: TGTGCCAGCAGTTATACTGGGGGCAATCAGCCCCAGCATTTT. Translation gives CASSYTGGNQPQHF.

The chain is built from TRBV7-9 and TRBJ2-1; maybe TRBD1 (6 bases). V was clipped by 6 bases and J by 0 bases, with 12 bases between them. The CDR3 consists of 15 residues. Looked up from germline, CDR1 is SEHNR and CDR2 is FQNEAQ (reference sequence). Written as DNA, the CDR3 is TGTGCCAGCAGACCCACAGGGACCTCCTACAATGAGCAGTTCTTC. This codes for CASRPTGTSYNEQFF. Filled out from reference TRBV7-9 and TRBJ2-1, the complete variable domain reads DTGVSQNPRHKITKRGQNVTFRCDPISEHNRLYWYRQTLGQGPEFLTYFQNEAQLEKSRLLSDRFSAERPKGSFSTLEIQRTEQGDSAMYLCASRPTGTSYNEQFFGPGTRLTVL.

The rearrangement uses TRBV6-2 or TRBV6-3 and TRBJ2-7, with D unclear. The CDR3 is 13 amino acids. V was cut by 2 bases and J by 3 bases, with 8 bases left in between. Germline lookup yields CDR1 MNHEY and CDR2 SVGEGT. The DNA for the CDR3 is TGTGCCAGCAGTTACGACGGAGACTACGAGCAGTACTTC. It encodes CASSYDGDYEQYF.

This clonotype was picked up many times. The V and J genes are TRBV7-2 and TRBJ1-5, with D unclear. Germline CDR1 reads SGHTA; CDR2 reads FQGNSA. This CDR3 has 15 residues. V lost 1 base and J lost 2, with 9 bases in between. The CDR3 bases are TGTGCCAGCAGCTTAGACGGGTACGGCAATCAGCCCCAGCATTTT. This gives the protein CASSLDGYGNQPQHF.

This clonotype was found a few times. This sequence joins TRBV6-1 and TRBJ2-6; D gene uncertain. The length of the CDR3 is 13 residues. CDR1 MNHNS and CDR2 SASEGT come from the germline V gene. Trimming cost V 8 bases and J 0 bases, with 5 bases left between them. CDR3 loop: CASLGSGANVLTF. The CDR3 DNA reads as TGTGCCAGCCTTGGCTCTGGGGCCAACGTCCTGACTTTC.

The rearrangement uses TRBV4-3 and TRBJ2-5, with a tentative D call TRBD1 (6 bases). This CDR3 has 14 residues. V was cut by 1 base and J by 3 bases, with 9 bases left in between. Germline V gene data show CDR1 as LGHNA and CDR2 as YSLEER. CDR3 residues: CASSQVSGEETQYF. The CDR3 DNA reads TGCGCCAGCAGCCAAGTATCAGGGGAAGAGACCCAGTACTTC.

In this sample, this clonotype turned up a few times. The chain uses TRBV12-2 and TRBJ2-7; TRBD1 was called by the table and not checked on the DNA. TRBV12-2 constitutes a pseudogene. The CDR3 runs to 12 residues. CDR3 DNA sequence: TGTGCCCCCCCTGGGGGGGTCTACGAGCAGTACTTC. This translates into CAPPGGVYEQYF.